Below are 8 T cell receptor beta chains sequenced from a single sample in a study of regulatory T cells in long-lasting Graves disease (dated by TCRdb to about 2021). The time point label for this specimen denotes: newly diagnosed GD, antithyroid drugs for less than 3 months. For both TCR sequencing and RNA sequencing, RNA was extracted from PBMCs in TRIzol. Library prep was done by multiplex PCR. Reads for this sample came from an Illumina HiSeq 4000. To build TCR beta libraries, CDR3 regions were amplified by Arm-PCR using iRepertoire HTBI primers. TCRdb reanalyzed the raw reads on its own, using fastp at Q25 for trimming and MiXCR for clone calling, and kept in-frame beta chains. Entries are consolidated by CDR3 protein sequence, retaining the most common genes and DNA. This sample is represented by about 470,000 distinct CDR3 sequences; about 15% of them were singletons. The ten top clones hold 16% of the sample.

These data also formed part of another study, on T cells in Graves' hyperthyroidism and ophthalmopathy.

The source material was peripheral blood mononuclear cells (PBMCs), sampled at new diagnosis, from a patient treated with antithyroid drugs. The receptors were sampled from a woman aged 30 to 39 with Graves disease. Donor details come from another sample of the same person, matched by shared clones.

This clonotype appeared many times. This chain uses TRBV12-3 or TRBV12-4 with TRBJ1-2; perhaps TRBD1 as D (5 bases). CDR3 size: 12 residues. V lost 2 bases to trimming and J lost 8 bases, with 9 bases between them. Here the CDR3 reads CASSLQGWGYTF. DNA of the CDR3: TGTGCCAGCAGTTTACAGGGATGGGGCTACACCTTC.

This clonotype was counted at least ten times. The genes are TRBV12-3 or TRBV12-4 and TRBJ1-5, with 7 bases fitting TRBD1. This CDR3 comprises 16 residues. After removal of 0 bases from V and 2 bases from J, the junction contained 4 bases not matched to a gene. The CDR3 DNA follows: TGTGCCAGCAGTTTAGCACAGGGGATTGGCAATCAGCCCCAGCATTTT. Translation: CASSLAQGIGNQPQHF.

V usage is TRBV24-1 and J usage is TRBJ2-2, with a possible D match to TRBD1 (6 bases). V shed 2 bases and J shed 6 bases, with 15 bases lying between them. The germline V gene has CDR1 KGHDR and CDR2 SFDVKD. The CDR3 is 16 residues long. The DNA of the CDR3 is TGTGCCACCAGTGATTCTTGGGGGCGCAGTGCCGGGGAGCTGTTTTTT. This sequence encodes CATSDSWGRSAGELFF.

The chain employs TRBV4-2 and TRBJ1-6; the D gene is possibly TRBD1 (5 bases). Trimming shortened V by 4 bases and J by 17 bases, and 12 bases separated the two germline ends. The CDR3 runs 11 residues. Germline V gene data show CDR1 as LGHNA and CDR2 as YNFKEQ. The CDR3 DNA reads as TGTGCCAGCAGCCCCGGCGGGACCTTCCACTTT. This sequence encodes CASSPGGTFHF.

Concerning this clonotype itself: The CDR3 does not end in the conserved phenylalanine or tryptophan, so this is likely a read error. This chain connects TRBV3-1 to TRBJ1-6, with D possibly matching TRBD1 (5 bases). CDR3 length: 15 amino acids. V gave up 0 bases and J gave up 9 bases, with 12 bases separating them. From germline, CDR1 is LGHDT and CDR2 YNNKEL (reference sequence). CDR3 loop: CASSQEGDSGSPLHL. In DNA, the CDR3 is TGTGCCAGCAGCCAAGAAGGTGACAGCGGTTCACCCCTCCACCTT.

About this clonotype itself: A clone one base away is much larger, so this may be a read error. V usage is TRBV7-2 and J usage is TRBJ1-1; TRBD1 might be the D (6 bases). V lost 11 bases to trimming and J lost 4 bases, with 23 bases between them. This CDR3 is 15 amino acids long. In germline, CDR1 is SGHTA, CDR2 FQGNSA. CDR3 in amino acids: CAWNRDTTTGTEAFF. In DNA, the CDR3 is TGTGCCTGGAATAGGGACACTACGACGGGCACTGAAGCTTTCTTT.

This clonotype was seen repeatedly, ten times or more. CDR3 sequence (DNA): TGTGCCAGCAGCATTTTGGCGGGATGGGGGCAAAATGAGCAGTTCTTC. Translated, it gives CASSILAGWGQNEQFF. This sequence joins TRBV14 and TRBJ2-1, with D tentatively TRBD1 or TRBD2 (6 bases each). The CDR3 runs to 16 residues. The V gene's germline CDR1 is SGHDN and CDR2 FVKESK. Trimming took off 5 bases at V and 7 bases at J, with 21 bases between the two ends.

This clonotype came up a few times. CDR3 DNA sequence: TGCAGCGGGGGGGGCCAGGGAGCTCAGCCCCAGCATTTT. This gives the protein CSGGGQGAQPQHF. The rearrangement uses TRBV29-1 and TRBJ1-5, with D perhaps TRBD1 (6 bases). Trimming cost V 7 bases and J 6 bases, with 16 bases left between them. Per germline, CDR1 SQVTM and CDR2 ANQGSEA. The CDR3 extends over 13 amino acids.